This T cell receptor beta chain was observed in a study of response to subunit inactivated influenza vaccine. Worth noting for this clonotype: At one of its ends the junction is not consistent with the germline gene, which may arise from a read error.

Germline CDR1 reads SGHTA; CDR2 reads FQGNSA. The CDR3 runs to 15 residues. TCRdb processed the RT-PCR reads anew with MiXCR; each CDR3 protein has one entry. The data hold approximately 500,000 distinct CDR3 sequences, with 20% to 25% observed a single time. Another study also made use of these data, one on T cells expressing NK-cell markers. As that report states: Template switching by 5'RACE with UMIs generated the TCR beta cDNA. Repertoires of TCR beta were obtained from T cells sorted as CD3+CD56+NKG2C+, CD3+CD56+NKG2C- and CD3+CD56-NKG2C+. Eight donors were sequenced, of whom seven were HCMV-seropositive, while the remaining one was HCMV-seronegative. In several experiments, an anti-gamma-delta TCR antibody restricted sorting to alpha-beta TCR T cells. Whether expanded NKG2C+ T cell clones were HCMV specific stayed uncertain.

The chain uses TRBV7-2 and TRBJ1-3, with TRBD1 as a possible D gene (6 bases). The starting material was CD4+ T cells sorted from PBMCs, obtained 12 days after vaccination. The sequence derives from a man aged 50 to 60 who received an inactivated influenza vaccine. Here the CDR3 DNA reads TGTGCCAGCAGCCACCAGGGGTACTCTGGAAACACCATACATTTT. Encoded protein: CASSHQGYSGNTIHF. The whole variable domain, filled in from reference TRBV7-2 and TRBJ1-3, reads GAGVSQSPSNKVTEKGKDVELRCDPISGHTALYWYRQSLGQGLEFLIYFQGNSAPDKSGLPSDRFSAERTGGSVSTLTIQRTQQEDSAVYLCASSHQGYSGNTIHFGEGSWLTVV.